The entry that follows covers one TCR beta chain sequence. Its target is unknown. This sample was included in a study of shared clonotypes between healthy human individuals. Points from the study as a whole: Sharing across four donors was highest in naive CD4 (approximately 5%) and lowest in memory CD8 (roughly 0.4%). Non-shared clonotypes showed lower generation probabilities than clonotypes common to all four donors.

V dropped 0 bases and J dropped 1 base, with 9 bases sitting between them. Germline V gene lookup returns CDR1 GTSNPN and CDR2 SVGIG (reference sequence). The CDR3 has 15 amino acids. CD4+ cell separation produced CD45RA+ naive and CD45RA-negative memory subsets. Using immunoSEQ multiplex PCR, the repertoire was profiled, and TCRdb retains in-frame clones only, with some absent. Among 2 million or so clones listed, 95% were seen once. The source is a man between 18 and 29 years old in good health. V gene TRBV30 combines with J gene TRBJ2-2; D is unresolved. The specimen was naive CD4+ T cells sorted from blood. Documented subset: CD45RA+ positively selected. Here the CDR3 reads CAWSVGRGNTGELFF. For the CDR3, the DNA is TGTGCCTGGAGTGTCGGCCGAGGGAACACCGGGGAGCTGTTTTTT.